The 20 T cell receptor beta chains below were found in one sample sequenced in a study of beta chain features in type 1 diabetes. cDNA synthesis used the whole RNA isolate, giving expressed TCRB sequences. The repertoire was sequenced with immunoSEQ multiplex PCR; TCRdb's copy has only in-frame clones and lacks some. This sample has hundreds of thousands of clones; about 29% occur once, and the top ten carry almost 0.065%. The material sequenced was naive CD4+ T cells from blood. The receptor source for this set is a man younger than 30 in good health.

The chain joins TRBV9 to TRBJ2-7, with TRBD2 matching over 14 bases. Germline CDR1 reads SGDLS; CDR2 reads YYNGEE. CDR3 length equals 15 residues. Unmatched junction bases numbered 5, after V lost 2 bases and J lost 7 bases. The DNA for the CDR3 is TGTGCCAGCAGCGTTGGGACTAGCGGGAGTCTGGAGCAGTACTTC. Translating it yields CASSVGTSGSLEQYF.

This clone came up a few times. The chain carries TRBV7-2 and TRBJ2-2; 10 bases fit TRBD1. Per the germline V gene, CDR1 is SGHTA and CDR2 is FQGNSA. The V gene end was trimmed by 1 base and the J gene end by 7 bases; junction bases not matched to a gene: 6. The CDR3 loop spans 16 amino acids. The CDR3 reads CASSLVGTGVVGELFF. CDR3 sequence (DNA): TGTGCCAGCAGCTTAGTTGGGACAGGGGTGGTCGGGGAGCTGTTTTTT.

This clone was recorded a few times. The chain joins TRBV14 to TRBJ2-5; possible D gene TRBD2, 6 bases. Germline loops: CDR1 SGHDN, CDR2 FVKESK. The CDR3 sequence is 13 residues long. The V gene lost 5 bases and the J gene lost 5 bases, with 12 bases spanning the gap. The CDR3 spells CASSYGTGETQYF. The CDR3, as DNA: TGTGCCAGCAGCTACGGGACTGGGGAGACCCAGTACTTC.

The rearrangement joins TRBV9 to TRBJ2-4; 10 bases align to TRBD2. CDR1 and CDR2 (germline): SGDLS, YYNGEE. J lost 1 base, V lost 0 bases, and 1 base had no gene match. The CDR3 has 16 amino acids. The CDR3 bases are TGTGCCAGCAGCGTAGCTAGCGGGAGCGCCAAAAACATTCAGTACTTC. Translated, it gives CASSVASGSAKNIQYF.

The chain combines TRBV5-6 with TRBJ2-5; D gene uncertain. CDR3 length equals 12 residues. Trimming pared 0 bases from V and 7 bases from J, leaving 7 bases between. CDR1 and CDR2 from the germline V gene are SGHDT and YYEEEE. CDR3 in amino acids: CASSLGLRTQYF. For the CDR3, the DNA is TGTGCCAGCAGCTTGGGACTCAGGACCCAGTACTTC.

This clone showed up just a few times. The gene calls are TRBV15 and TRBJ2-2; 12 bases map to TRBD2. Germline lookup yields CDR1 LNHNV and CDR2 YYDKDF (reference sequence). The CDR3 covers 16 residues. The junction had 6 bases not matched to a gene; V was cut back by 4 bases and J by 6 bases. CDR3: CATSIRLAGASGELFF. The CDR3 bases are TGTGCCACCAGCATACGACTAGCGGGAGCCTCCGGGGAGCTGTTTTTT.

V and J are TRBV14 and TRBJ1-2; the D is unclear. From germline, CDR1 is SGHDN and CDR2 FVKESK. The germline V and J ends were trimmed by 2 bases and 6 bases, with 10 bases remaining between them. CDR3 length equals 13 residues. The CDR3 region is CASSQIGRDGYTF. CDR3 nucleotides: TGTGCCAGCAGCCAAATCGGGCGCGATGGCTACACCTTC. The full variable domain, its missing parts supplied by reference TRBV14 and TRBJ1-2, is EAGVTQFPSHSVIEKGQTVTLRCDPISGHDNLYWYRRVMGKEIKFLLHFVKESKQDESGMPNNRFLAERTGGTYSTLKVQPAELEDSGVYFCASSQIGRDGYTFGSGTRLTVV.

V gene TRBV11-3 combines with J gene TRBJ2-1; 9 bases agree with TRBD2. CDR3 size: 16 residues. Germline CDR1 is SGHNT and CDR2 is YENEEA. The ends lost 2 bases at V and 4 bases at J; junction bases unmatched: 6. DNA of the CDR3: TGTGCCAGCAGCTTACGCCAGACTAGCGGTTACAATGAGCAGTTCTTC. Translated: CASSLRQTSGYNEQFF.

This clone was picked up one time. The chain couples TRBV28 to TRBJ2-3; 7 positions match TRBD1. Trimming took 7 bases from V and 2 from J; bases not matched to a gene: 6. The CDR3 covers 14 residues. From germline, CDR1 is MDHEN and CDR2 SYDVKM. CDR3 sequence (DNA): TGTGCCAGCACCGCAGGGGGTTTCACAGATACGCAGTATTTT. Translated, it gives CASTAGGFTDTQYF.

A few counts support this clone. CDR3 DNA: TGTGCCAGCAGCTTAGGGTTCGGGGGAGGAGAGACCCAGTACTTC. Translation gives CASSLGFGGGETQYF. The rearrangement uses TRBV13 and TRBJ2-5; TRBD2 might be the D (6 bases). Germline lookup yields CDR1 PRHDT and CDR2 FYEKMQ (reference sequence). V was cut by 0 bases and J by 4 bases, with 12 bases left in between. The CDR3 loop spans 15 amino acids.

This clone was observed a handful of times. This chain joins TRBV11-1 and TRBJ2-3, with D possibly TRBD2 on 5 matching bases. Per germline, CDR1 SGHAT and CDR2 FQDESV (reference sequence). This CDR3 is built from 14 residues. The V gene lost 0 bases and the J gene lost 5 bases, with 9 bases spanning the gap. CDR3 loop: CASSLAGELDTQYF. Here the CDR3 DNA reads TGTGCCAGCAGCTTAGCCGGGGAGTTAGATACGCAGTATTTT.

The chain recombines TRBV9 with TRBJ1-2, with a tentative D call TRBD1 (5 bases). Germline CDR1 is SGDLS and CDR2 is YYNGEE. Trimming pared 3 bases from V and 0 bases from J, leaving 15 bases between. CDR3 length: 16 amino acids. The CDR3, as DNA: TGTGCCAGCAGCGAACAGGCCCCGGGGACTAACTATGGCTACACCTTC. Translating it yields CASSEQAPGTNYGYTF.

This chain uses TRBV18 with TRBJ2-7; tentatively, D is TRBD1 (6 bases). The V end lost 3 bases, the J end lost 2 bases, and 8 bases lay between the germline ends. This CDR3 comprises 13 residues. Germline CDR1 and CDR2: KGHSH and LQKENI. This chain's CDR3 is CASSPAGAYEQYF. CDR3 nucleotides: TGTGCCAGCTCACCGGCAGGGGCCTACGAGCAGTACTTC.

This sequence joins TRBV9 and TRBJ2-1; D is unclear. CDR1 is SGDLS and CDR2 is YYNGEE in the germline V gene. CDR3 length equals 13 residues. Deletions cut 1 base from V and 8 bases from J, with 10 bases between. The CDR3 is CASSVSLYDEQFF. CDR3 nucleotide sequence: TGTGCCAGCAGCGTAAGTCTATATGATGAGCAGTTCTTC.

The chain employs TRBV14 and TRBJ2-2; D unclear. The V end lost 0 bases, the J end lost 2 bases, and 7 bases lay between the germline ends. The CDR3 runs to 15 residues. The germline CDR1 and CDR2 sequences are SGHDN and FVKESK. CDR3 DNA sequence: TGTGCCAGCAGCCAAGAACGCGGTAACACCGGGGAGCTGTTTTTT. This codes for CASSQERGNTGELFF. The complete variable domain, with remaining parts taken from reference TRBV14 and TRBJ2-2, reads EAGVTQFPSHSVIEKGQTVTLRCDPISGHDNLYWYRRVMGKEIKFLLHFVKESKQDESGMPNNRFLAERTGGTYSTLKVQPAELEDSGVYFCASSQERGNTGELFFGEGSRLTVL.

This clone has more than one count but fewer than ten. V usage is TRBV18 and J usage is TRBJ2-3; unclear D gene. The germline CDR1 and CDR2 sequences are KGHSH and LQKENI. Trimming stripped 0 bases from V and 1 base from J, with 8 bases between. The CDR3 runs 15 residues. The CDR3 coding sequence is TGTGCCAGCTCACCACCGAGCGTGGGCACAGATACGCAGTATTTT. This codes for CASSPPSVGTDTQYF.

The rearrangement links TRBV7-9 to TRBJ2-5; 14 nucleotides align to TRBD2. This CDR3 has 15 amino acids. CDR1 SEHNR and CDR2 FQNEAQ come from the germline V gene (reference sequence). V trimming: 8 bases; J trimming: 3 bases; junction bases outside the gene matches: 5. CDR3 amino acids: CASREGLAGEETQYF. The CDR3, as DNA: TGTGCCAGCCGGGAGGGACTAGCGGGAGAAGAGACCCAGTACTTC.

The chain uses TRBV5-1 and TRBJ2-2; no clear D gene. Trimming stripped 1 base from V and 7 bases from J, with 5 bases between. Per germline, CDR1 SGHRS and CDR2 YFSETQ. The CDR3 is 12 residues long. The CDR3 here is CASSLPDGELFF. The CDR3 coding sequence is TGCGCCAGCAGCTTGCCCGACGGGGAGCTGTTTTTT.

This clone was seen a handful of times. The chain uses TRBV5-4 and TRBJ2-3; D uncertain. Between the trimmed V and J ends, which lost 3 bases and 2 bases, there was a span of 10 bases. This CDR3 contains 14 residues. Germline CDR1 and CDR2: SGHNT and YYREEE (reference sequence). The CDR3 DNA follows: TGTGCCAGCAGCTCGACGGTTAACACAGATACGCAGTATTTT. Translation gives CASSSTVNTDTQYF.

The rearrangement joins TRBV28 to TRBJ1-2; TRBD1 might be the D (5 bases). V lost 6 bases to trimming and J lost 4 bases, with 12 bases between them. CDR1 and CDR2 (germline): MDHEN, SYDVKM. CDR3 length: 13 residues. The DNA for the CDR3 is TGTGCCAGCAGACCACGAGGGACCTATGGCTACACCTTC. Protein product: CASRPRGTYGYTF.